This T cell receptor beta chain was documented in a study of blood T cell repertoires in COVID-19. The wider study: Italy, Spain and the United States were the sources of the convalescent and acute COVID-19 samples. T cells, B-cell-depleted T cells, or PBMCs provided the cDNA or gDNA that served as material.

In the source study's methods: Researchers report that nucleated cell counts were estimated from reference gene primer amplification. The repertoire was sequenced with immunoSEQ multiplex PCR; TCRdb's copy has only in-frame clones and lacks some. The D gene and trimming were derived from the DNA, and the V and J assignments and clone size from that table. The data hold approximately 230,000 clones, with roughly 90% observed a single time. This TCR was recovered from a woman between 40 and 50 years old who had recovered from COVID-19. Sequenced material: peripheral blood.

CDR3 amino acids: CASSYGTGSTTDTQYF. The CDR3 coding sequence is TGTGCCAGCAGTTACGGGACAGGGAGTACGACAGATACGCAGTATTTT. The chain combines TRBV6-2 or TRBV6-3 with TRBJ2-3; 9 bases agree with TRBD1. Germline V lookup: CDR1 MNHEY, CDR2 SVGEGT. With V trimmed by 2 bases and J by 3 bases, 6 bases remained unmatched. The CDR3 is made up of 16 amino acids.